This is a list of T cell receptor beta chains from one sample in a study of Graves' ophthalmopathy and Graves' hyperthyroidism. TCRdb called the multiplex PCR reads again in MiXCR, with one record for every CDR3 protein. The sample lists over a million distinct CDR3 sequences; 35% to 40% were seen once. Sequenced input: peripheral blood or thyroid tissue (not recorded which). All receptors derive from an adult man with Graves' hyperthyroidism. Both conserved end residues are part of each CDR3. Each record gives: clone size, D gene, J gene, V gene, CDR3 DNA, CDR3 protein. The D gene is left open where the match is weak. Only part of the rows carry a size: once, few, many, or a class if the clone is expanded.

abundance: NA
d_gene: NA
j_gene: TRBJ2-5
v_gene: TRBV7-9
CDR3nt: TGTGCCAGCAGCTTAGCCAGGGATCCCCAAGAGACCCAGTACTTC
CDR3aa: CASSLARDPQETQYF

abundance: NA
d_gene: TRBD1
j_gene: TRBJ2-5
v_gene: TRBV2
CDR3nt: TGTGCCAGCGGGGACAGGGGGATGGAGGCCCAGTACTTC
CDR3aa: CASGDRGMEAQYF

abundance: NA
d_gene: NA
j_gene: TRBJ2-5
v_gene: TRBV10-2
CDR3nt: TGCGCCAGCAGTGAGGGTCGAATGGCCCAGTACTTC
CDR3aa: CASSEGRMAQYF

abundance: few
d_gene: TRBD1
j_gene: TRBJ2-2
v_gene: TRBV5-4
CDR3nt: TGTGCCAGCAGCTCGAGACAGGGGGCGCGCGGGGAGCTGTTTTTT
CDR3aa: CASSSRQGARGELFF

abundance: NA
d_gene: TRBD2
j_gene: TRBJ2-7
v_gene: TRBV10-3
CDR3nt: TGTGCCATCAGTTCCACAGCGGGGGGGACCTACGAGCAGTACTTC
CDR3aa: CAISSTAGGTYEQYF

abundance: many
d_gene: NA
j_gene: TRBJ2-7
v_gene: TRBV15
CDR3nt: TGTGCCACCAGCAGAGATCTGGGGAATCAGGGCGAGCAGTACTTC
CDR3aa: CATSRDLGNQGEQYF

abundance: NA
d_gene: TRBD1
j_gene: TRBJ1-6
v_gene: TRBV20-1
CDR3nt: TGCAGTGCTACCGGATTCAGGACAGGGGACTCACCCCTCCACTTT
CDR3aa: CSATGFRTGDSPLHF

abundance: once
d_gene: NA
j_gene: TRBJ1-4
v_gene: TRBV5-1
CDR3nt: TGCGCCAGCAGCTTGGCCCTCCAGTTTGGGGGCGAAAAACTGTTTTTT
CDR3aa: CASSLALQFGGEKLFF

abundance: NA
d_gene: TRBD1
j_gene: TRBJ1-6
v_gene: TRBV9
CDR3nt: TGTGCCAGCAGCGCAGCACAGGGGGCGGATTCACCCCTCCACTTT
CDR3aa: CASSAAQGADSPLHF

abundance: once
d_gene: NA
j_gene: TRBJ2-5
v_gene: TRBV7-9
CDR3nt: TGTGCCAGCAGCTTAATGGAAGGGACCAAAGAGACCCAGTACTTC
CDR3aa: CASSLMEGTKETQYF

abundance: many
d_gene: NA
j_gene: TRBJ2-5
v_gene: TRBV12-3/TRBV12-4
CDR3nt: TGTGCCAGCACCGGGGAAAAAGAGACCCAGTACTTC
CDR3aa: CASTGEKETQYF

abundance: many
d_gene: TRBD1
j_gene: TRBJ1-5
v_gene: TRBV24-1
CDR3nt: TGTGCCACCAGTGAGGGACAGGGGGTCAATCAGCCCCAGCATTTT
CDR3aa: CATSEGQGVNQPQHF

abundance: NA
d_gene: TRBD2
j_gene: TRBJ2-2
v_gene: TRBV7-2
CDR3nt: TGTGCCAGCGGGCGACAGCGGGAGAAAACCGGGGAGCTGTTTTTT
CDR3aa: CASGRQREKTGELFF

abundance: many
d_gene: NA
j_gene: TRBJ1-5
v_gene: TRBV12-3/TRBV12-4
CDR3nt: TGTGCCAGCAGTTTAGGCTCCTTGCACCAGCCCCAGCATTTT
CDR3aa: CASSLGSLHQPQHF

abundance: NA
d_gene: NA
j_gene: TRBJ1-3
v_gene: TRBV19
CDR3nt: TGTGCCAGTAGTATATATTCGGGGACTGGAAACACCATATATTTT
CDR3aa: CASSIYSGTGNTIYF

abundance: many
d_gene: NA
j_gene: TRBJ1-2
v_gene: TRBV29-1
CDR3nt: TGCAGCGCCCTCTCCGGAGGCTATGGCTACACCTTC
CDR3aa: CSALSGGYGYTF

abundance: many
d_gene: NA
j_gene: TRBJ1-4
v_gene: TRBV5-1
CDR3nt: TGCGCCAGCAGCTATCAGGGGCGAGGTGAAAAACTGTTTTTT
CDR3aa: CASSYQGRGEKLFF

abundance: once
d_gene: TRBD2
j_gene: TRBJ2-7
v_gene: TRBV10-3
CDR3nt: TGTGCCATCAAACCCGGGACTAGCGGGGGGGCCGTCGGATACGAGCAGTACTTC
CDR3aa: CAIKPGTSGGAVGYEQYF

abundance: once
d_gene: TRBD1
j_gene: TRBJ1-4
v_gene: TRBV29-1
CDR3nt: TGCAGCGTTACCGGGACAGGGGTTACTAATGAAAAACTGTTTTTT
CDR3aa: CSVTGTGVTNEKLFF

abundance: few
d_gene: NA
j_gene: TRBJ2-7
v_gene: TRBV7-2
CDR3nt: TGTGCCAGCAGGAGGGGCTCCTTCTCCTACGAGCAGTACTTC
CDR3aa: CASRRGSFSYEQYF

abundance: NA
d_gene: TRBD1
j_gene: TRBJ1-5
v_gene: TRBV19
CDR3nt: TGTGCCAGTAGTTCGCTCGGGACAGGTGGGGTTGGCAATCAGCCCCAGCATTTT
CDR3aa: CASSSLGTGGVGNQPQHF

abundance: NA
d_gene: NA
j_gene: TRBJ1-5
v_gene: TRBV19
CDR3nt: TGTGCCAGTAGTATTGAAGTTCCTCGGCTCAATCAGCCCCAGCATTTT
CDR3aa: CASSIEVPRLNQPQHF

abundance: few
d_gene: TRBD2
j_gene: TRBJ2-7
v_gene: TRBV7-3
CDR3nt: TGTGCCAGCAGCTTAACGGGAGGGTACGGGGACTTGCAGTACTTC
CDR3aa: CASSLTGGYGDLQYF

abundance: many
d_gene: NA
j_gene: TRBJ2-7
v_gene: TRBV10-3
CDR3nt: TGTGCCATCAGCCACAGTGCCCTCTACGAGCAGTACTTC
CDR3aa: CAISHSALYEQYF

abundance: NA
d_gene: TRBD1
j_gene: TRBJ2-3
v_gene: TRBV2
CDR3nt: TGTGCCAGCAGTTTACAGGGGAACGCAGATACGCAGTATTTT
CDR3aa: CASSLQGNADTQYF

abundance: NA
d_gene: NA
j_gene: TRBJ1-2
v_gene: TRBV24-1
CDR3nt: TGTGCCACCAGTGCTAGGTTGTCGGCAGGAGGGTATGGCTACACCTTC
CDR3aa: CATSARLSAGGYGYTF

abundance: many
d_gene: NA
j_gene: TRBJ2-7
v_gene: TRBV5-5
CDR3nt: TGCGCCAGCAACCCGGGTGGCTCCTACGAGCAGTACTTC
CDR3aa: CASNPGGSYEQYF

abundance: NA
d_gene: TRBD1
j_gene: TRBJ2-5
v_gene: TRBV20-1
CDR3nt: TGCAGTGCTACCCATTTAGGCAGGGGGCGGCAAGAGACCCAGTACTTC
CDR3aa: CSATHLGRGRQETQYF

abundance: NA
d_gene: TRBD1
j_gene: TRBJ2-5
v_gene: TRBV7-2
CDR3nt: TGTGCCAGCAGCTCACGGCAGGGGGCTGAGACCCAGTACTTC
CDR3aa: CASSSRQGAETQYF

abundance: few
d_gene: TRBD2
j_gene: TRBJ2-5
v_gene: TRBV30
CDR3nt: TGTGCCTGGAGTTCACTAGCGGGGTTTGGAGAGACCCAGTACTTC
CDR3aa: CAWSSLAGFGETQYF

abundance: few
d_gene: NA
j_gene: TRBJ2-7
v_gene: TRBV12-3/TRBV12-4
CDR3nt: TGTGCCAGCAGTGAATTCCCGGGGCGGGACTCCTACGAGCAGTACTTC
CDR3aa: CASSEFPGRDSYEQYF

abundance: NA
d_gene: TRBD1
j_gene: TRBJ2-7
v_gene: TRBV29-1
CDR3nt: TGCAGCGTTGAAGATCGGGGACAGACCTACGAGCAGTACTTC
CDR3aa: CSVEDRGQTYEQYF

abundance: many
d_gene: TRBD1
j_gene: TRBJ2-5
v_gene: TRBV11-2
CDR3nt: TGTGCCAGCAGCCGTACAGGGGAGCTTCAAGAGACCCAGTACTTC
CDR3aa: CASSRTGELQETQYF

abundance: many
d_gene: NA
j_gene: TRBJ1-1
v_gene: TRBV11-2
CDR3nt: TGTGCCAGCAGTCGAGGGGGAAGGACCACTGAAGCTTTCTTT
CDR3aa: CASSRGGRTTEAFF

abundance: NA
d_gene: TRBD1
j_gene: TRBJ1-6
v_gene: TRBV10-2
CDR3nt: TGCGCCAGCAGTGATCCGGGACAGGATAATAATTCACCCCTCCACTTT
CDR3aa: CASSDPGQDNNSPLHF

abundance: NA
d_gene: NA
j_gene: TRBJ2-5
v_gene: TRBV2
CDR3nt: TGTGCCAGCAGTGAAGGGTGGGCCGGGGAGACCCAGTACTTC
CDR3aa: CASSEGWAGETQYF

abundance: NA
d_gene: TRBD2
j_gene: TRBJ2-7
v_gene: TRBV2
CDR3nt: TGTGCCAGCAGTGACGGACTAGCGGGCCCTACCTACGAGCAGTACTTC
CDR3aa: CASSDGLAGPTYEQYF

abundance: few
d_gene: NA
j_gene: TRBJ2-7
v_gene: TRBV7-9
CDR3nt: TGTGCCAGCTCACCAATGACCTACGAGCAGTACTTC
CDR3aa: CASSPMTYEQYF

abundance: few
d_gene: NA
j_gene: TRBJ1-5
v_gene: TRBV7-2
CDR3nt: TGTGCCAGCAGTTTCCTCATTAATCAGCCCCAGCATTTT
CDR3aa: CASSFLINQPQHF

abundance: NA
d_gene: NA
j_gene: TRBJ1-6
v_gene: TRBV29-1
CDR3nt: TGCAGCTCGAGTTCACCCCTCCACTTT
CDR3aa: CSSSSPLHF

abundance: many
d_gene: NA
j_gene: TRBJ2-5
v_gene: TRBV7-8
CDR3nt: TGTGCCAGCATTTCACGCCGAGGGGAGACCCAGTACTTC
CDR3aa: CASISRRGETQYF

abundance: once
d_gene: NA
j_gene: TRBJ2-2
v_gene: TRBV29-1
CDR3nt: TGCAGCGTTGATGGGGGGAATACGAACACCGGGGAGCTGTTTTTT
CDR3aa: CSVDGGNTNTGELFF

abundance: NA
d_gene: NA
j_gene: TRBJ2-3
v_gene: TRBV4-3
CDR3nt: TGCGCCAGCAGCCCTCTGGAATACACAGATACGCAGTATTTT
CDR3aa: CASSPLEYTDTQYF

abundance: NA
d_gene: TRBD1
j_gene: TRBJ1-3
v_gene: TRBV14
CDR3nt: TGTGCCAGCAGCCAAGATTTGACAGGGTCTGGAAACACCATATATTTT
CDR3aa: CASSQDLTGSGNTIYF

abundance: many
d_gene: NA
j_gene: TRBJ1-4
v_gene: TRBV20-1
CDR3nt: TGCAGTGCTAGGAGGGGGGGAGTTTGGGAAAAACTGTTTTTT
CDR3aa: CSARRGGVWEKLFF

abundance: few
d_gene: NA
j_gene: TRBJ1-4
v_gene: TRBV6-5
CDR3nt: TGTGCCAGCAGCCGCGGGGAGGGTACTAATGAAAAACTGTTTTTT
CDR3aa: CASSRGEGTNEKLFF

abundance: many
d_gene: NA
j_gene: TRBJ2-7
v_gene: TRBV20-1
CDR3nt: TGCAGTGCTCTCCATCGCTACGAGCAGTACTTC
CDR3aa: CSALHRYEQYF

abundance: NA
d_gene: NA
j_gene: TRBJ1-5
v_gene: TRBV6-1
CDR3nt: TGTGCCAGCAGTGAAGTACAGGGAGGAGAGACCCAGCATTTT
CDR3aa: CASSEVQGGETQHF

abundance: NA
d_gene: NA
j_gene: TRBJ1-2
v_gene: TRBV6-5
CDR3nt: TGTGCCAGCAGTATGGGACCGCGACTTGGTGGCTACACCTTC
CDR3aa: CASSMGPRLGGYTF

abundance: NA
d_gene: NA
j_gene: TRBJ2-6
v_gene: TRBV2
CDR3nt: TGTGCCAGCAGTCGCAGGACAGGGGCCAACGTCCTGACTTTC
CDR3aa: CASSRRTGANVLTF

abundance: many
d_gene: NA
j_gene: TRBJ1-2
v_gene: TRBV7-8
CDR3nt: TGTGCCAGCAGCTTAGAAGAGTGGGGGCCGCATGGCTACACCTTC
CDR3aa: CASSLEEWGPHGYTF

abundance: many
d_gene: NA
j_gene: TRBJ1-2
v_gene: TRBV19
CDR3nt: TGTGCCAGTAGTATCCAGACCAACTATGGCTACACCTTC
CDR3aa: CASSIQTNYGYTF

abundance: many
d_gene: NA
j_gene: TRBJ1-2
v_gene: TRBV11-2
CDR3nt: TGTGCCAGCAGCTTAACCGGGGGTGGCGGCTACACCTTC
CDR3aa: CASSLTGGGGYTF